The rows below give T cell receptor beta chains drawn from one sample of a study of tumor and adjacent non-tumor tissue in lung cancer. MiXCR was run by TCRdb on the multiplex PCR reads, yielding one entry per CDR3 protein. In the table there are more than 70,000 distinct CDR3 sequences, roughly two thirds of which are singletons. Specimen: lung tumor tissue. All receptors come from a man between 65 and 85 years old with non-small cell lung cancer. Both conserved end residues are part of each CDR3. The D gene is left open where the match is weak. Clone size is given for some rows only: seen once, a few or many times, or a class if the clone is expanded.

CASSFAGQISSGRAREQSF TGTGCTAGCAGCTTCGCGGGACAGATTTCTAGCGGGAGGGCGCGTGAGCAGTCCTTC TRBV11-1 TRBD2 TRBJ2-1 .
CSARDGDRLSGDTQYF TGCAGTGCTAGGGACGGGGACAGACTTAGCGGAGATACGCAGTATTTT TRBV20-1 . TRBJ2-3 many
CSARDITGVRDTQYF TGCAGTGCTAGAGATATTACAGGGGTTCGCGATACTCAGTACTTC TRBV20-1 TRBD1 TRBJ2-5 .
CVSSRAGGTYNEQFF TGTGTCAGCAGCCGCGCGGGAGGGACCTATAATGAGCAGTTCTTC TRBV4-2 TRBD2 TRBJ2-1 .
CSGYPGQPYSEQFF TGCAGCGGCTACCCGGGACAGCCATACAGTGAGCAGTTCTTC TRBV29-1 TRBD1 TRBJ2-1 once
CSPDDTNMGQKAYGYTF TGCAGCCCCGACGATACTAACATGGGACAGAAAGCCTATGGCTACACCTTC TRBV29-1 TRBD1 TRBJ1-2 .
CSVAYRGGPNGEQFF TGCAGCGTTGCGTACAGGGGTGGACCAAACGGTGAGCAGTTCTTC TRBV29-1 TRBD1 TRBJ2-1 many
CTSSLVSSSYEQYF TGTACCAGCAGCTTAGTTTCCAGCTCCTACGAGCAGTACTTC TRBV11-2 . TRBJ2-7 few
CSATPLVEDTQYF TGCAGTGCTACGCCTCTAGTGGAAGATACGCAGTATTTT TRBV20-1 . TRBJ2-3 .
CASSGRGFSGNTIYF TGTGCCAGCAGTGGACGGGGTTTCTCTGGAAACACCATATATTTT TRBV12-3/TRBV12-4 . TRBJ1-3 many
CASSQDHRTGADAQYF TGCGCCAGCAGCCAAGATCATAGGACGGGGGCAGATGCGCAGTATTTT TRBV4-1 . TRBJ2-3 .
CASSLVYAYERYF TGTGCCAGCAGCTTGGTGTACGCGTACGAGCGGTACTTC TRBV5-6 . TRBJ2-7 .
CASSQGVQHATNEKLFF TGTGCCAGCAGCCAAGGGGTACAACATGCAACTAATGAAAAACTGTTTTTT TRBV4-2 . TRBJ1-4 .
CASMGLGMGLKQYF TGTGCCAGCATGGGCTTGGGTATGGGCCTCAAGCAGTACTTC TRBV28 . TRBJ2-7 few
CSAPPRGRDTEAFF TGCAGTGCCCCCCCACGGGGAAGGGACACTGAAGCTTTCTTT TRBV20-1 . TRBJ1-1 many
CASSAGLAGLYEQYF TGTGCCAGCAGTGCCGGACTAGCGGGACTTTACGAGCAGTACTTC TRBV6-5 TRBD2 TRBJ2-7 many
CASSHSGGEQYF TGTGCCAGCAGCCATTCCGGAGGCGAGCAGTACTTC TRBV14 . TRBJ2-7 .
CASSREGAGGRLHEQFF TGCGCCAGCAGCCGAGAAGGAGCGGGAGGGCGCCTTCATGAGCAGTTCTTC TRBV4-1 TRBD2 TRBJ2-1 .
CASSLWTGQETQYF TGCGCCAGCAGCTTATGGACGGGGCAAGAGACCCAGTACTTC TRBV5-1 . TRBJ2-5 few
CVSSYSLAGVRGSYNEQFF TGTGTCAGCAGTTACTCACTAGCGGGGGTCCGCGGCTCCTACAATGAGCAGTTCTTC TRBV6-2/TRBV6-3 TRBD2 TRBJ2-1 .
CASRILAGVGQETQYF TGTGCCAGCCGCATACTAGCGGGAGTAGGGCAAGAGACCCAGTACTTC TRBV11-2 TRBD2 TRBJ2-5 .
CASSLESGANVLTF TGTGCCAGCAGCTTAGAGTCTGGGGCCAACGTCCTGACTTTC TRBV13 . TRBJ2-6 many